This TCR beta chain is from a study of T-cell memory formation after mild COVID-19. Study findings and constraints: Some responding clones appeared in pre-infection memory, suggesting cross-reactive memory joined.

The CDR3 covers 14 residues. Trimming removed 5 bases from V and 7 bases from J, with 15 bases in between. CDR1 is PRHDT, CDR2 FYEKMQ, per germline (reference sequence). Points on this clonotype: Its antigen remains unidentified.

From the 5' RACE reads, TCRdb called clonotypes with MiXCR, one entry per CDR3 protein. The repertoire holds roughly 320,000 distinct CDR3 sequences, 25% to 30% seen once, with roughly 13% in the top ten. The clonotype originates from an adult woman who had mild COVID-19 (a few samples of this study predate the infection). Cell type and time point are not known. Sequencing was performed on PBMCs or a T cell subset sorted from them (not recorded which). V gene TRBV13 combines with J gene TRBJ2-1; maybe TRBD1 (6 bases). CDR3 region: CASSPGTLENEQFF. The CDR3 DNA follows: TGTGCCAGCAGCCCAGGGACATTGGAGAATGAGCAGTTCTTC.